One and the same sample provided the 10 T cell receptor beta chains below, sequenced in a study of T cell responses to AZD1222 COVID-19 vaccine. The repertoire was sequenced with immunoSEQ multiplex PCR; TCRdb's copy has only in-frame clones and lacks some. The repertoire holds 90,000 to 120,000 clones, with about 90% as singletons. The sequenced sample was peripheral blood, obtained 28 days after the second AZD1222 dose. These TCRs come from an adult who received the AZD1222 COVID-19 vaccine.

This sequence joins TRBV6-5 and TRBJ2-7, with 9 bases lining up with TRBD1. The CDR3 is made up of 15 amino acids. CDR1 and CDR2 (germline): MNHEY, SVGAGI. J gave up 3 bases and V 7 bases, and 10 bases lay outside the gene matches. The CDR3 sequence is CASTEGTGKGYEQYF. CDR3 coding DNA: TGTGCCAGCACCGAAGGGACAGGGAAAGGCTACGAGCAGTACTTC.

The chain's CDR3 is CASSAPGSIEQYF. CDR3 coding DNA: TGTGCCAGCAGCGCCCCCGGGAGTATAGAGCAGTACTTC. V usage is TRBV9 and J usage is TRBJ2-7; weak D call: TRBD2 (6 bases). This CDR3 is 13 amino acids long. V was pared by 3 bases and J by 7 bases, with 14 bases between. Germline V CDR1 and CDR2: SGDLS, YYNGEE.

The chain recombines TRBV2 with TRBJ1-4; D unresolved. Germline CDR1 reads SNHLY; CDR2 reads FYNNEI. V was pared by 6 bases and J by 8 bases, with 16 bases between. The CDR3 is 14 residues long. The CDR3, as DNA: TGTGCCAGCAGGTATATGATGTCGGGGGAAAAACTGTTTTTT. Its translation is CASRYMMSGEKLFF.

This clone appeared once. The chain has TRBV29-1 and TRBJ1-1; TRBD1 is a possible D gene (6 bases). The CDR3 totals 14 residues. The V gene's germline CDR1 is SQVTM and CDR2 ANQGSEA. V lost 0 bases and J lost 4, with 12 bases in between. The CDR3 protein is CSVEEGQWGTEAFF. In nucleotides, the CDR3 is TGCAGCGTTGAAGAAGGACAGTGGGGCACTGAAGCTTTCTTT. The whole variable domain, filled in from reference TRBV29-1 and TRBJ1-1, reads SAVISQKPSRDICQRGTSLTIQCQVDSQVTMMFWYRQQPGQSLTLIATANQGSEATYESGFVIDKFPISRPNLTFSTLTVSNMSPEDSSIYLCSVEEGQWGTEAFFGQGTRLTVV.

For this clone: Compared with germline, one end of the junction differs, possibly owing to a read error. The rearrangement uses TRBV7-7 and TRBJ2-1; 10 bases are a match to TRBD1. This CDR3 is built from 16 residues. Germline-derived CDR1 and CDR2 are SSHAT and FNYEAQ (reference sequence). The CDR3 is CASSLGGDRGYNEQFF. CDR3 nucleotide sequence: TGTGCTAGCAGCTTAGGGGGGGACAGGGGTTACAATGAGCAGTTCTTC.

This clone occurred many times. The chain combines TRBV7-3 with TRBJ2-1; 12 nucleotides line up with TRBD2. CDR3 length: 15 residues. CDR1 and CDR2 (germline): SGHTA, FQGTGA. The V and J ends lost 5 bases and 4 bases, in that order; junction bases with no gene match: 3. CDR3 sequence reads: CASSPTSGRYNEQFF. The CDR3 DNA reads as TGTGCCAGCAGCCCCACTAGCGGGAGGTACAATGAGCAGTTCTTC.

The chain has TRBV4-1 and TRBJ1-5; D uncertain. This CDR3 comprises 15 residues. Germline-derived CDR1 and CDR2 are MGHRA and YSYEKL. V shed 1 base and J shed 4 bases, with 11 bases lying between them. The CDR3 DNA follows: TGCGCCAGCAGCCAAGTACATTGGATGAATCAGCCCCAGCATTTT. Amino acids: CASSQVHWMNQPQHF.

The chain carries TRBV12-3 or TRBV12-4 and TRBJ2-1; 7 bases fit TRBD1. Trimming took 6 bases from V and 5 from J; bases not matched to a gene: 4. This CDR3 has 13 amino acids. The CDR3 DNA reads TGTGCCAGCAGGGGGGACAGACACAATGAGCAGTTCTTC. Translating it yields CASRGDRHNEQFF.

V usage is TRBV16 and J usage is TRBJ2-4, with a weak D call TRBD2 (6 bases). Trimming left V 4 bases short and J 0 bases short, with 10 bases between. The germline gives CDR1 KGHSY, CDR2 FQNENV. The length of the CDR3 is 15 residues. The CDR3 bases are TGTGCCAGCAGCCCCCCGGGACTAGCCAAAAACATTCAGTACTTC. It specifies CASSPPGLAKNIQYF. Based on the CDR3 plus reference TRBV16 and TRBJ2-4, the full variable domain is GEEVAQTPKHLVRGEGQKAKLYCAPIKGHSYVFWYQQVLKNEFKFLISFQNENVFDETGMPKERFSAKCLPNSPCSLEIQATKLEDSAVYFCASSPPGLAKNIQYFGAGTRLSVL.

The V and J genes are TRBV5-6 and TRBJ2-1, with unresolved D. Trimming removed 2 bases at V and 4 bases at J, with 13 bases between. The germline gives CDR1 SGHDT, CDR2 YYEEEE. The CDR3 has 15 amino acids. This CDR3 reads CASSFPEAIYNEQFF. CDR3 nucleotide sequence: TGTGCCAGCAGCTTCCCAGAGGCTATTTACAATGAGCAGTTCTTC. Full variable domain (remainder filled in from reference TRBV5-6 and TRBJ2-1): DAGVTQSPTHLIKTRGQQVTLRCSPKSGHDTVSWYQQALGQGPQFIFQYYEEEERQRGNFPDRFSGHQFPNYSSELNVNALLLGDSALYLCASSFPEAIYNEQFFGPGTRLTVL.